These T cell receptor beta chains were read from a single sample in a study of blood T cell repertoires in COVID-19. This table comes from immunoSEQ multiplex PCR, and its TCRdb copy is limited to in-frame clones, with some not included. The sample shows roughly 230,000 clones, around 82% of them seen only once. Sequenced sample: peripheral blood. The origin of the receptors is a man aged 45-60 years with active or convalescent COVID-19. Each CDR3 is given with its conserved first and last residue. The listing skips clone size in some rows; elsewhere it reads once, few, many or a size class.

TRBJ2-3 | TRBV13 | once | CASTQRGSTDTQYF
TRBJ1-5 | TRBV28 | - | CASQRVNSNQPQHF
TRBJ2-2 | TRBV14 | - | CASSQVAGNTGELFF
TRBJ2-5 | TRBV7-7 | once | CASSPGTGGQETQYF
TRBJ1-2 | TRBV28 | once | CASSLPANYGYTF
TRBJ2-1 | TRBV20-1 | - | CSARINNEQFF
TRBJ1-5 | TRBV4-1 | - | CASSQADTDNQPQHF
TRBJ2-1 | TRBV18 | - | CASSPGTSGGHNEQFF
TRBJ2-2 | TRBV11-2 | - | CASSLEASPGTGELFF
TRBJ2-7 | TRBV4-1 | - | CASSQGKGRGGYEQYF
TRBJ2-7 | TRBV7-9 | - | CASSLRNFYEQYF
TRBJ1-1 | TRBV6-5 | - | CASTPTGDATEAFF
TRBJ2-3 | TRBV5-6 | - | CASSLVAGGRDTQYF
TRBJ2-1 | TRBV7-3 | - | CASSFGGSNEQFF
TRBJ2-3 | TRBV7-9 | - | CASSLEGAIDTQYF
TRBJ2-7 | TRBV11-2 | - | CASSLGIGTDVLYEQYF
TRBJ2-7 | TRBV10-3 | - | CAISARDTVSSYEQYF
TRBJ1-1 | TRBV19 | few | CASSFDDRAAEAFF
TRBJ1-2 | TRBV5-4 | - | CASSLPGQTYGYTF
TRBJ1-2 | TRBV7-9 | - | CASSFLGGIYGYTF
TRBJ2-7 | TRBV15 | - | CATSRGYRESSYEQYF
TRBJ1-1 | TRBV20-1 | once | CSASLDSSMNTEAFF
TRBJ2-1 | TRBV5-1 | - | CASSLVSGGYYNEQFF
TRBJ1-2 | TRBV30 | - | CAWSHRDRGYGYTF
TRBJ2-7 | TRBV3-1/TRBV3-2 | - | CASSLAPTYEQYF
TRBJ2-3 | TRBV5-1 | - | CASSFGTAPGTDTQYF
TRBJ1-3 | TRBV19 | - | CATRTASGNTIYF
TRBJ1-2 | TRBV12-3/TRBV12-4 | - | CASSGRGDGYTF
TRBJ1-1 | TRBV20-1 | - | CSALMNTEAFF
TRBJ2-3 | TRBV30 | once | CAWSAPRGSTDTQYF
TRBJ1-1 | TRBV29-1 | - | CSVGRDTEAFF
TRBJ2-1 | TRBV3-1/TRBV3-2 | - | CASSQPTGGASYNEQFF
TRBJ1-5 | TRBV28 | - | CASSLGTGNQPQHF
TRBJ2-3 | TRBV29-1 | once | CSDRDITDTQYF
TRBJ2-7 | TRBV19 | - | CASSTGQGPSYEQYF
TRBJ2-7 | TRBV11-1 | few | CASSLNRDRGEQYF
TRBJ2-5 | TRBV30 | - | CAWSHFAGLRQETQYF
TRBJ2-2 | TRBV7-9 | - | CASSFEGGGELFF
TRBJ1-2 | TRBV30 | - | CAWSYGAPGYTF
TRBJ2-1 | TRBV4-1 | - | CASSQVDLTSYNEQFF
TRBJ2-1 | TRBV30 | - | CAWGGGTYNEQFF
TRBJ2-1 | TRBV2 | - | CASSEGLAGGNEQFF
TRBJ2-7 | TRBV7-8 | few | CASSLERQGVEQYF
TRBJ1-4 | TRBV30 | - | CAFSGTLGEKLFF
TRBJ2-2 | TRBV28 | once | CASRLAENTGELFF
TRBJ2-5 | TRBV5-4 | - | CASSRTSGQETQYF
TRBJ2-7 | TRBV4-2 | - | CASKGGLADYEQYF
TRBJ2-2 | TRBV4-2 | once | CASSQEGQSNTGELFF
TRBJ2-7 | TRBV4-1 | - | CASSQDRNRGIYF
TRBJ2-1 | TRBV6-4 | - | CASSDPSLSGNEQFF
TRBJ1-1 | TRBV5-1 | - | CASSSLGEPNTEAFF
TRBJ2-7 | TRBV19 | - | CASSIQVSYEQYF